The count of the clone carrying this T cell receptor (beta chain) is one. Its target is unknown. These data belong to a study of OX40 agonist ivuxolimab in advanced cancers. Study context: Patients undergoing dose escalation presented with hepatocellular carcinoma, melanoma, renal cell or head and neck cancer. Three patients, one with hepatocellular carcinoma and two with cutaneous melanoma, responded partially. The study, taken as a whole, reports: Clonal expansion from baseline to week 6 occurred in both CD4+ and CD8+ T cells. More expanded clones were found, on average, in CD8+ than in CD4+ T cells.

Produced via immunoSEQ multiplex PCR; TCRdb's table is partial and in-frame only. Of around 72,000 clones listed, 80% to 90% are singletons. Germline CDR1 GTSNPN, CDR2 SVGIG (reference sequence). Trimming took off 3 bases at V and 2 bases at J, with 11 bases between the two ends. This CDR3 spans 15 amino acids. This chain links TRBV30 with TRBJ2-6; D possibly uses TRBD1 or TRBD2 (5 bases each). The clonotype originates from an adult with an advanced solid tumor such as melanoma, head and neck, liver or kidney cancer. The sequences come from CD4+ or CD8+ T cells sorted from blood, collected in a trial of the OX40 agonist ivuxolimab. CDR3 residues: CAWRPRGAGANVLTF. Here the CDR3 DNA reads TGTGCCTGGAGGCCTCGAGGGGCTGGGGCCAACGTCCTGACTTTC.